The T cell receptor (beta chain) described here comes from a study of OX40 agonist ivuxolimab in advanced cancers. Across the whole study: Patients were treated with ivuxolimab, an agonistic anti-OX40 (CD134) antibody. A mean age of approximately 58 years, range roughly 20 to 85, was recorded, and approximately 80% were male.

The table came from immunoSEQ multiplex PCR; TCRdb's copy has only in-frame clones and leaves some out. Among 60,000 to 75,000 clones listed, about 89% were seen once. Overall study findings and caveats: At 0.1 to 3.0 mg/kg, clonal expansion of CD4+ and CD8+ blood T cells had occurred by week 6.

Patients were ruled out by autoimmune disease history or systemic immunosuppression. Note on this clone: Antigen unknown.

Deletions cut 5 bases from V and 3 bases from J, with 14 bases between. The CDR3 covers 14 residues. Germline-derived CDR1 and CDR2 are SGHVS and FNYEAQ. The input for sequencing was CD4+ or CD8+ T cells sorted from blood, taken in a trial of the OX40 agonist ivuxolimab. The chain carries TRBV7-6 and TRBJ2-7; a possible D gene is TRBD1 (6 bases). The receptor was derived from an adult with an advanced solid tumor such as melanoma, head and neck, liver or kidney cancer. CDR3 in amino acids: CASSAAGDNYEQYF. Here the CDR3 DNA reads TGTGCCAGCAGCGCCGCCGGGGACAACTACGAGCAGTACTTC.